The 5 T cell receptor beta chains below come from one sample, sequenced in a study of T cell responses to AZD1222 COVID-19 vaccine. Libraries were prepared by immunoSEQ multiplex PCR; TCRdb keeps only in-frame clonotypes and omits some of them. The data hold 130,000 or so clones, with 92% observed a single time. The material was peripheral blood, obtained on day 0 of AZD1222 vaccination. These receptors were collected from an adult in good health.

The chain uses TRBV10-3 and TRBJ2-1, with a possible D match to TRBD2 (5 bases). This CDR3 comprises 16 residues. The V gene lost 4 bases and the J gene lost 7 bases, with 20 bases spanning the gap. Per the germline V gene, CDR1 is ENHRY and CDR2 is SYGVKD. CDR3 bases: TGTGCCATCAGTGGTTTACTAGACCCCTTGGGGAATGAGCAGTTCTTC. Protein product: CAISGLLDPLGNEQFF.

The rearrangement joins TRBV12-2 to TRBJ1-5; TRBD1, the table's D call, lacks a check against the DNA. TRBV12-2 constitutes a pseudogene. CDR3 length equals 15 residues. CDR3 protein: CASRPKRGRGQPQHF. The CDR3 DNA is TGTGCAAGTCGCCCCAAGAGGGGGAGAGGGCAGCCCCAGCATTTT.

V usage is TRBV18 and J usage is TRBJ2-1; 11 bases fit TRBD2. The CDR3 spans 16 residues. V shed 1 base and J 4 bases; nucleotides not matched to a gene: 3. Germline V gene sequence: CDR1 KGHSH, CDR2 LQKENI. CDR3 in amino acids: CASSPQTSGTYNEQFF. The CDR3 DNA reads as TGTGCCAGCTCACCACAGACTAGCGGGACATACAATGAGCAGTTCTTC.

The rearrangement uses TRBV5-6 and TRBJ1-1; the match to TRBD1 covers 7 bases. The CDR3 is 15 amino acids. From germline, CDR1 is SGHDT and CDR2 YYEEEE. The V and J ends lost 3 bases and 3 bases, in that order; junction bases with no gene match: 8. This chain's CDR3 is CASSSEGQLHTEAFF. The CDR3 DNA reads TGTGCCAGCAGCTCCGAGGGACAGTTGCACACTGAAGCTTTCTTT.

This sequence joins TRBV19 and TRBJ1-6; TRBD1 agrees at 7 bases. After removal of 5 bases from V and 8 bases from J, the junction contained 15 bases not matched to a gene. Germline values: CDR1 LNHDA, CDR2 SQIVND (reference sequence). This CDR3 contains 17 residues. The CDR3 loop is CASSSQGGGKADSPLHF. In DNA form, the CDR3 reads TGTGCCAGTAGTTCCCAGGGGGGGGGTAAGGCCGATTCACCCCTCCACTTT.